The rows below give T cell receptor beta chains drawn from one sample of a study of cytomegalovirus exposure and HLA in healthy donors. Method: immunoSEQ multiplex PCR; TCRdb's copy keeps in-frame clones and lacks some. Among roughly 200,000 clones listed, roughly 72% were seen once. Source material: PBMCs. Receptors originate from a man in his thirties or forties in good health and CMV-seronegative. The conserved cysteine and the conserved F or W are not part of the CDR3 here.

v_call	j_call	cdr3_aa
TRBV2	TRBJ2-7	ASSGLGQPYDYEQY
TRBV4-2	TRBJ1-5	ASSQAYRVRTDQPQH
TRBV14	TRBJ2-3	ASSLRPDRVKDTQY
TRBV2	TRBJ1-1	ASSPRDRVEAF
TRBV29-1	TRBJ2-1	SGQREGYNEQF
TRBV7-9	TRBJ2-2	ASHLQGAGELF
TRBV9	TRBJ1-1	ASSSDRGMNTEAF
TRBV6-5	TRBJ1-5	ASGRQVDQPQH
TRBV6-4	TRBJ1-5	ASSGRTGDYSNQPQH
TRBV5-6	TRBJ1-1	ASSPETGMVGEAF
TRBV10-1	TRBJ2-7	ASSEGQGAHEQY
TRBV28	TRBJ2-7	ASSLRTGPRSYEQY
TRBV4-1	TRBJ2-7	ASSQGPADEQY
TRBV6-5	TRBJ2-1	ASSQGSSSEQF
TRBV28	TRBJ2-7	ASNPLAGGYEQY
TRBV18	TRBJ1-1	ASSPTGSEAF
TRBV15	TRBJ1-4	ATSSGPWGGDEKLF
TRBV18	TRBJ2-1	ASSPLTGGGAYNEQF